This TCR beta chain was sequenced in a study of T cells in Graves' hyperthyroidism and ophthalmopathy. About the study: It was at initial diagnosis, before any treatment, that peripheral blood was collected.

RNA transcripts served as the template for amplifying TCR beta CDR3 regions. The study used the HTBI primer set for a first-round RT-PCR of the TCR CDR3. A single record per CDR3 protein comes from TCRdb applying MiXCR to the multiplex PCR reads. The sample carries more than 350,000 distinct CDR3 sequences, about 15% recorded once. Germline V CDR1 and CDR2: SGHRS, YFSETQ. V lost 5 bases, J lost 0 bases, and 8 bases lay in between. The CDR3 spans 13 residues. Study-level results: The model anticipated ophthalmopathy a median about six months pre-onset.

For this clonotype: Its antigen is as yet unknown. It is likely a read error, because the conserved phenylalanine at the end of the CDR3 is missing.

Source material: blood. The source is a woman in her 30s with Graves' hyperthyroidism. The rearrangement uses TRBV5-1 and TRBJ1-1; D is unclear. This CDR3 reads CASRSSMNTEAFL. The CDR3 nucleotides read TGCGCCAGCAGAAGCTCTATGAACACTGAAGCTTTCCTT.